The 24 T cell receptor beta chains below were found in one sample sequenced in a study. In TCRdb, the RT-PCR reads were re-called with MiXCR into one record per CDR3 protein. The table includes more than 600,000 distinct CDR3 sequences, 14% detected once. The sample consisted of memory CD4+ T cells from blood. The receptors stem from a female donor in good health, serving as a healthy control.

A single count supports this clonotype. The chain couples TRBV11-2 to TRBJ2-3; 14 bases are shared with TRBD2. Germline V gene sequence: CDR1 SGHAT, CDR2 FQNNGV. J gave up 4 bases and V 7 bases, and 7 bases lay outside the gene matches. This CDR3 region has 16 residues. The CDR3 here is CASTPGTSGSADTQYF. Written as DNA, the CDR3 is TGTGCCAGCACCCCAGGGACTAGCGGGAGTGCAGATACGCAGTATTTT. The full variable domain, its missing parts supplied by reference TRBV11-2 and TRBJ2-3, is EAGVAQSPRYKIIEKRQSVAFWCNPISGHATLYWYQQILGQGPKLLIQFQNNGVVDDSQLPKDRFSAERLKGVDSTLKIQPAKLEDSAVYLCASTPGTSGSADTQYFGPGTRLTVL.

This clonotype was observed a few times. The chain combines TRBV6-1 with TRBJ2-1; D might be TRBD1 (6 bases). This CDR3 has 16 amino acids. V lost 5 bases and J lost 10, with 24 bases in between. The germline V gene has CDR1 MNHNS and CDR2 SASEGT. The chain's CDR3 is CASSRGVLTGTEEQFF. CDR3 nucleotides: TGTGCCAGCAGTCGAGGGGTCCTTACAGGGACGGAGGAGCAGTTCTTC.

The table lists this clonotype with a few counts. The chain has TRBV12-3 or TRBV12-4 and TRBJ2-5; 9 nucleotides agree with TRBD2. Losses at the gene ends were 6 bases for V and 4 bases for J; bases not matched to a gene: 9. The CDR3 extends over 15 amino acids. The CDR3 loop reads CASRQVLAGRETQYF. CDR3 in DNA: TGTGCCAGCAGACAAGTCCTAGCGGGGCGAGAGACCCAGTACTTC.

This clonotype has just a few counts. This chain links TRBV5-1 with TRBJ2-7; D assignment may be TRBD1 or TRBD2 (5 bases each). The CDR3 sequence is 13 residues long. The germline gives CDR1 SGHRS, CDR2 YFSETQ. Trimming left V 2 bases short and J 3 bases short, with 9 bases between. The CDR3 bases are TGCGCCAGCAGCTTTGTTGGGGGCTACGAGCAGTACTTC. This codes for CASSFVGGYEQYF.

This CDR3 is CASARPAYGNQPQHF. CDR3 in DNA: TGTGCCAGCGCCAGGCCGGCGTACGGCAATCAGCCCCAGCATTTT. The genes are TRBV5-8 and TRBJ1-5; no clear D gene. CDR3 length equals 15 residues. Looked up from germline, CDR1 is SGHTS and CDR2 is YDEGEE. The V end lost 7 bases, the J end lost 2 bases, and 16 bases lay between the germline ends.

The genes are TRBV20-1 and TRBJ1-4; 7 bases are a match to TRBD1. Germline trimming cut 5 bases from V and 4 bases from J; bases unmatched to any gene: 10. The V gene's germline CDR1 is DFQATT and CDR2 SNEGSKA (reference sequence). The CDR3 has 15 residues. CDR3 in DNA: TGCAGTGCTTCGAATGTAACAGGGGTTAATGAAAAACTGTTTTTT. This codes for CSASNVTGVNEKLFF.

The sample holds many counts of this clonotype. The chain has TRBV20-1 and TRBJ1-1, with D unclear. CDR1 is DFQATT, CDR2 SNEGSKA, per germline (reference sequence). The length of the CDR3 is 10 residues. With 5 bases removed from V and 3 bases from J, the gap between germline ends came to 4 bases. CDR3 in DNA: TGCAGTGCTGAGTACACTGAAGCTTTCTTT. As protein: CSAEYTEAFF.

The CDR3 nucleotides read TGCGCCAGCAGTGCCTCGGGGGGGAGTTCAGATACGCAGTATTTT. This sequence encodes CASSASGGSSDTQYF. This chain links TRBV10-1 with TRBJ2-3, with TRBD2 identical over 8 bases. This CDR3 comprises 15 residues. Germline V gives CDR1 WNHNN, CDR2 SYGVQD (reference sequence). Trimming removed 4 bases from V and 4 bases from J; junction bases left unmatched: 7.

The rearrangement links TRBV2 to TRBJ1-1; D uncertain. Trimming took off 1 base at V and 10 bases at J, with 16 bases between the two ends. Germline-derived CDR1 and CDR2 are SNHLY and FYNNEI. The CDR3 has 14 amino acids. The CDR3 bases are TGTGCCAGCAGTGAAGATGTGAAGGGAACACGAGCTTTCTTT. Its translation: CASSEDVKGTRAFF.

V usage is TRBV6-1 and J usage is TRBJ1-1; D ambiguous. The CDR3 runs 15 residues. V lost 4 bases, J lost 0 bases, and 12 bases lay in between. CDR1 is MNHNS and CDR2 is SASEGT in the germline V gene. The CDR3 loop is CASSGPGVLNTEAFF. The CDR3 region has the DNA TGTGCCAGCAGTGGTCCCGGGGTATTGAACACTGAAGCTTTCTTT.

The CDR3 bases are TGTGCCAGCAGCCAAGGAGTCCGTCCACAACATACGCAGTATTTT. This sequence encodes CASSQGVRPQHTQYF. The genes are TRBV14 and TRBJ2-3; D is unclear. The CDR3 is 15 amino acids. The germline V gene has CDR1 SGHDN and CDR2 FVKESK. Trimming left V 1 base short and J 7 bases short, with 15 bases between.

The chain joins TRBV6-2 or TRBV6-3 to TRBJ2-7, with a possible D match to TRBD1 (7 bases). Per the germline V gene, CDR1 is MNHEY and CDR2 is SVGEGT. The CDR3 spans 15 residues. Trimming removed 11 bases at V and 4 bases at J, with 24 bases between. CDR3 bases: TGTGCCGCCCGCCATGGAGTCAGGGGGGATTACGAGCAGTACTTC. Residues: CAARHGVRGDYEQYF.

This clonotype was observed a handful of times. The rearrangement joins TRBV5-1 to TRBJ1-4; D possibly corresponds to TRBD1 (6 bases). CDR3 length: 15 amino acids. V was pared by 5 bases and J by 5 bases, with 16 bases between. CDR1 is SGHRS, CDR2 YFSETQ, per germline. CDR3 sequence reads: CASRGAGTPNEKLFF. The CDR3 coding sequence is TGCGCCAGCAGGGGCGCCGGGACACCGAATGAAAAACTGTTTTTT.

In its sample, this clonotype was seen many times. The rearrangement links TRBV20-1 to TRBJ2-2, with D possibly being TRBD1 (5 bases). The germline V gene encodes CDR1 DFQATT and CDR2 SNEGSKA (reference sequence). V was shortened by 1 base and J by 0 bases, with 12 bases between the two germline ends. The CDR3 length is 16 residues. For the CDR3, the DNA is TGCAGTGCTAGAGCCGTAGACAGCGCGAACACCGGGGAGCTGTTTTTT. It yields the protein CSARAVDSANTGELFF.

This clonotype has just a few counts. The chain uses TRBV29-1 and TRBJ1-3; D ambiguous. The V end lost 5 bases, the J end lost 2 bases, and 19 bases lay between the germline ends. Germline CDR1 and CDR2: SQVTM and ANQGSEA. The length of the CDR3 is 16 residues. CDR3 region: CSVYVSTGQAGNTIYF. CDR3 nucleotides: TGCAGCGTTTACGTCTCTACCGGGCAGGCTGGAAACACCATATATTTT.

This clonotype was counted between two and nine times. The genes are TRBV27 and TRBJ1-2, with D possibly being TRBD1 (6 bases). Deletions cut 1 base from V and 8 bases from J, with 14 bases between. Germline lookup yields CDR1 MNHEY and CDR2 SMNVEV (reference sequence). The CDR3 spans 14 residues. The CDR3 here is CASSLYLGAQGYTF. The CDR3 nucleotides are TGTGCCAGCAGTTTATATCTGGGGGCGCAAGGCTACACCTTC.

The chain recombines TRBV7-2 with TRBJ2-2; weak D call: TRBD2 (5 bases). The CDR3 contains 14 residues. The ends were cut back, 7 bases at V and 2 bases at J, with 11 bases in the middle. CDR1 SGHTA and CDR2 FQGNSA come from the germline V gene. The CDR3: CASKEGYNTGELFF. The CDR3 nucleotides are TGTGCCAGCAAAGAGGGTTACAACACCGGGGAGCTGTTTTTT. Full variable domain (missing parts from reference TRBV7-2 and TRBJ2-2): GAGVSQSPSNKVTEKGKDVELRCDPISGHTALYWYRQSLGQGLEFLIYFQGNSAPDKSGLPSDRFSAERTGGSVSTLTIQRTQQEDSAVYLCASKEGYNTGELFFGEGSRLTVL.

This clonotype came up many times. The CDR3 protein is CASSLDGLRQGYTF. Written as DNA, the CDR3 is TGCGCCAGCAGCTTGGATGGCCTTCGGCAGGGCTACACCTTC. The rearrangement uses TRBV5-1 and TRBJ1-2; D is uncertain. The V end was cut by 0 bases, the J end by 8 bases, with 14 bases between. CDR1 and CDR2 (germline): SGHRS, YFSETQ. The CDR3 contains 14 residues.

This clonotype appeared a few times. The chain is built from TRBV7-2 and TRBJ2-7; 10 bases are a match to TRBD1. This CDR3 has 16 amino acids. V was clipped by 4 bases and J by 2 bases; unmatched bases: 8. The germline V gene encodes CDR1 SGHTA and CDR2 FQGNSA. CDR3 sequence: CASSSLSGTGAYEQYF. The CDR3, as DNA: TGTGCCAGCAGCTCGCTTTCCGGGACAGGGGCCTACGAGCAGTACTTC.

This clonotype showed up just a few times. The chain recombines TRBV5-1 with TRBJ2-3; D not certain. V was trimmed by 4 bases and J by 2 bases, leaving 17 bases between them. The CDR3 contains 16 residues. From germline, CDR1 is SGHRS and CDR2 YFSETQ. The CDR3 DNA reads TGCGCCAGCAGCCGAAGTGGAGTCCCTAACACAGATACGCAGTATTTT. It yields the protein CASSRSGVPNTDTQYF.

This clonotype has just a few counts. The chain uses TRBV20-1 and TRBJ1-1; 10 bases match TRBD1. CDR3 length equals 16 residues. The V segment lost 6 bases and the J segment 5 bases; nucleotides outside the gene matches: 15. Germline CDR1 and CDR2: DFQATT and SNEGSKA (reference sequence). The CDR3 region is CSAASTGGSAGTEAFF. DNA for the CDR3: TGCAGTGCAGCGTCGACAGGGGGCTCGGCGGGAACTGAAGCTTTCTTT.

This clonotype was seen more than once but under ten times. V is TRBV20-1 and J is TRBJ1-1, with no clear D. Germline loops: CDR1 DFQATT, CDR2 SNEGSKA (reference sequence). The CDR3 length is 13 residues. Deletions cut 2 bases from V and 5 bases from J, with 12 bases between. CDR3 DNA: TGCAGTGCTAGATCTCCCTCGTTGACTGAAGCTTTCTTT. Translated: CSARSPSLTEAFF.

The CDR3 loop reads CAWSVGGSGTDTQYF. Here the CDR3 DNA reads TGTGCCTGGAGTGTGGGCGGGAGCGGCACAGATACGCAGTATTTT. The V call is TRBV30, the J call TRBJ2-3; 7 bases are shared with TRBD2. Germline assignment: CDR1 GTSNPN and CDR2 SVGIG (reference sequence). CDR3 length: 15 amino acids. Losses at the gene ends were 0 bases for V and 1 base for J; bases not matched to a gene: 4. Full variable domain (remainder filled in from reference TRBV30 and TRBJ2-3): SQTIHQWPATLVQPVGSPLSLECTVEGTSNPNLYWYRQAAGRGLQLLFYSVGIGQISSEVPQNLSASRPQDRQFILSSKKLLLSDSGFYLCAWSVGGSGTDTQYFGPGTRLTVL.

The chain has TRBV28 and TRBJ1-2; weak D call: TRBD1 (6 bases). This CDR3 comprises 15 residues. Trimming pared 4 bases from V and 3 bases from J, leaving 15 bases between. In germline, CDR1 is MDHEN, CDR2 SYDVKM. As DNA, the CDR3 is TGTGCCAGCAGTTCAAGCACCTGGACAGACTATGGCTACACCTTC. Translated: CASSSSTWTDYGYTF.